This T cell receptor beta chain was retrieved from a study of blood T cells in healthy people across ages. In the case of this clonotype: The antigen is unknown.

Combining a sample-barcoded 5' primer with a J-beta primer mix, a second PCR ran for about 6 to 11 cycles. MiXCR, run by TCRdb on the 5' RACE reads, gives a single entry per CDR3 protein. The data contain about 800,000 distinct CDR3 sequences, around 50% of them singletons. Study findings and constraints: Calculation of diversity from one million T cells yielded estimates considered to be underestimates. While age rose, TCR beta diversity per million T cells dropped in a roughly linear way.

V lost 0 bases to trimming and J lost 0 bases, with 12 bases between them. CDR3 length: 17 amino acids. CDR1 and CDR2 from the germline V gene are SGHDT and YYEEEE. The sequencing input was blood. V and J are TRBV5-6 and TRBJ2-2; possible D gene TRBD1, 6 bases. The TCR originated in a man older than 75 in good health. This CDR3 is CASSLAGRGANTGELFF. As DNA, the CDR3 is TGTGCCAGCAGCTTGGCTGGCAGGGGTGCGAACACCGGGGAGCTGTTTTTT.